Shown below are 32 T cell receptor beta chains from a single sample sequenced in a study of T cell changes during pregnancy in multiple sclerosis. This table comes from immunoSEQ multiplex PCR, and its TCRdb copy is limited to in-frame clones, with some not included. The sample lists 40,000 to 50,000 clones, about 94% occurring once. Sequenced material: CD4+ T cells from peripheral blood mononuclear cells, taken in the first trimester of pregnancy. These receptors all stem from a female donor with multiple sclerosis, enrolled in a pregnancy study.

This clone was picked up one time. This chain joins TRBV2 and TRBJ2-2; 10 bases are a match to TRBD1. Trimming took 5 bases from V and 7 from J; bases not matched to a gene: 4. CDR3 length: 14 amino acids. Germline V lookup: CDR1 SNHLY, CDR2 FYNNEI. The chain's CDR3 is CASSLGQGYGELFF. The CDR3 region has the DNA TGTGCCAGCAGTTTGGGACAGGGGTACGGGGAGCTGTTTTTT.

The chain carries TRBV4-1 and TRBJ1-1; D is perhaps TRBD1 (5 bases). Trimming removed 0 bases at V and 2 bases at J, with 10 bases between. Germline V gene lookup returns CDR1 MGHRA and CDR2 YSYEKL. CDR3 length: 15 residues. CDR3 DNA sequence: TGCGCCAGCAGCCAAGAGGTGGGGGGAAACACTGAAGCTTTCTTT. This encodes CASSQEVGGNTEAFF.

The CDR3 protein is CASSFGTSGAITDTQYF. CDR3 DNA sequence: TGTGCCAGCAGCTTTGGGACTAGCGGGGCGATCACAGATACGCAGTATTTT. The chain recombines TRBV5-4 with TRBJ2-3; 13 nucleotides align to TRBD2. The V gene's germline CDR1 is SGHNT and CDR2 YYREEE (reference sequence). This CDR3 has 17 amino acids. V gave up 2 bases and J gave up 2 bases; unmatched junction bases: 5.

The gene calls are TRBV19 and TRBJ2-7; D ambiguous. Germline CDR1 reads LNHDA; CDR2 reads SQIVND (reference sequence). The V gene lost 3 bases and the J gene lost 3 bases, with 12 bases spanning the gap. This CDR3 is 14 amino acids long. This CDR3 is CASSMGSRFYEQYF. In DNA, the CDR3 is TGTGCCAGTAGTATGGGCAGCCGATTCTACGAGCAGTACTTC.

The genes are TRBV19 and TRBJ1-6; D might be TRBD1 (5 bases). Germline V gene sequence: CDR1 LNHDA, CDR2 SQIVND (reference sequence). The CDR3 consists of 15 residues. Trimming took 1 base from V and 7 from J, leaving 11 bases between them. The CDR3 DNA reads TGTGCCAGTAGTATAGCTCAGGGAGGGAATTCACCCCTCCACTTT. Residues: CASSIAQGGNSPLHF. Variable domain in full (rest from reference TRBV19 and TRBJ1-6): DGGITQSPKYLFRKEGQNVTLSCEQNLNHDAMYWYRQDPGQGLRLIYYSQIVNDFQKGDIAEGYSVSREKKESFPLTVTSAQKNPTAFYLCASSIAQGGNSPLHFGNGTRLTVT.

The chain employs TRBV5-6 and TRBJ2-1; D is perhaps TRBD1 (5 bases). The CDR3 runs to 13 residues. The V end lost 1 base, the J end lost 6 bases, and 8 bases lay between the germline ends. Germline-derived CDR1 and CDR2 are SGHDT and YYEEEE. CDR3 sequence: CASSLQGGNEQFF. CDR3 nucleotide sequence: TGTGCCAGCAGCTTGCAGGGTGGCAATGAGCAGTTCTTC.

The gene calls are TRBV7-8 and TRBJ1-1; 9 nucleotides align to TRBD1. This CDR3 spans 17 amino acids. V was clipped by 3 bases and J by 6 bases; unmatched bases: 14. CDR1 SGHVS and CDR2 FQNEAQ come from the germline V gene. Here the CDR3 DNA reads TGTGCCAGCAGCTTCCGGGACAGGGTTCTCTTAACACCTGAAGCTTTCTTT. This translates into CASSFRDRVLLTPEAFF.

The V gene is TRBV7-8, the J gene TRBJ1-2; the match to TRBD1 covers 8 bases. The CDR3 loop spans 13 amino acids. Germline CDR1 is SGHVS and CDR2 is FQNEAQ. The junction had 1 base not matched to a gene; V was cut back by 1 base and J by 6 bases. The CDR3: CASSLVRGHGYTF. The CDR3 nucleotides are TGTGCCAGCAGCTTAGTCAGGGGGCATGGCTACACCTTC.

J is TRBJ1-5 and V is TRBV7-6, with 8 positions matching TRBD1. Trimming at V came to 6 bases and at J to 4 bases, leaving 5 bases not matched to a gene. This CDR3 is 14 amino acids long. Germline lookup yields CDR1 SGHVS and CDR2 FNYEAQ. The CDR3, as DNA: TGTGCCAGCAGGTTGGGACAGGCTAATCAGCCCCAGCATTTT. Amino acid sequence: CASRLGQANQPQHF.

This chain uses TRBV18 with TRBJ1-5, with no clear D. V gave up 2 bases and J gave up 4 bases, with 6 bases separating them. Germline V CDR1 and CDR2: KGHSH, LQKENI. CDR3 length: 13 residues. CDR3 region: CASSPRDNQPQHF. Here the CDR3 DNA reads TGTGCCAGCTCACCAAGAGATAATCAGCCCCAGCATTTT. The full variable domain, completed using reference TRBV18 and TRBJ1-5, is NAGVMQNPRHLVRRRGQEARLRCSPMKGHSHVYWYRQLPEEGLKFMVYLQKENIIDESGMPKERFSAEFPKEGPSILRIQQVVRGDSAAYFCASSPRDNQPQHFGDGTRLSIL.

The chain carries TRBV5-4 and TRBJ1-2, with D perhaps matching TRBD1 (6 bases). The CDR3 is made up of 15 amino acids. Germline V CDR1 and CDR2: SGHNT, YYREEE (reference sequence). Trimming removed 7 bases at V and 6 bases at J, with 22 bases between. The CDR3 loop is CASLSNRGGANGYTF. The CDR3 DNA is TGTGCCAGCCTGTCTAACCGGGGGGGGGCTAATGGCTACACCTTC.

This chain links TRBV10-3 with TRBJ2-3; 8 bases line up with TRBD1. The CDR3 totals 13 residues. V trimming: 10 bases; J trimming: 4 bases; junction bases outside the gene matches: 7. Germline values: CDR1 ENHRY, CDR2 SYGVKD. In DNA, the CDR3 is TGTGCCACCGGACAGGGTTATTCAGATACGCAGTATTTT. Protein: CATGQGYSDTQYF.

The rearrangement uses TRBV2 and TRBJ2-3; 9 bases match TRBD2. The CDR3 spans 18 residues. Germline trimming cut 4 bases from V and 0 bases from J; bases unmatched to any gene: 11. Germline values: CDR1 SNHLY, CDR2 FYNNEI. The CDR3 region has the DNA TGTGCCAGCAGTGTTCGAGCGGGGGGATCTTATAGCACAGATACGCAGTATTTT. Translation gives CASSVRAGGSYSTDTQYF.

The chain couples TRBV5-1 to TRBJ2-5, with 10 bases lining up with TRBD2. This CDR3 region has 14 residues. Germline CDR1 is SGHRS and CDR2 is YFSETQ. J lost 3 bases, V lost 4 bases, and 3 bases had no gene match. The CDR3 is CASSPGTSEETQYF. DNA of the CDR3: TGCGCCAGCAGCCCGGGGACTAGCGAAGAGACCCAGTACTTC.

This chain connects TRBV2 to TRBJ2-5; TRBD2 matches 7 bases. CDR1 and CDR2 (germline): SNHLY, FYNNEI. V lost 3 bases and J lost 5; bases outside the gene matches: 6. CDR3 size: 14 residues. The CDR3 loop is CASSDKRGWETQYF. The CDR3 region has the DNA TGTGCCAGCAGTGACAAGCGGGGATGGGAGACCCAGTACTTC.

The chain combines TRBV5-1 with TRBJ2-5; D unclear. Trimming took 0 bases from V and 1 from J, leaving 7 bases between them. The CDR3 contains 14 residues. Germline CDR1 reads SGHRS; CDR2 reads YFSETQ. The DNA of the CDR3 is TGCGCCAGCAGCTTGGGCAGGCCCCAAGAGACCCAGTACTTC. Protein product: CASSLGRPQETQYF. The entire variable domain, with the rest obtained from reference TRBV5-1 and TRBJ2-5, is as follows: KAGVTQTPRYLIKTRGQQVTLSCSPISGHRSVSWYQQTPGQGLQFLFEYFSETQRNKGNFPGRFSGRQFSNSRSEMNVSTLELGDSALYLCASSLGRPQETQYFGPGTRLLVL.

V is TRBV5-6 and J is TRBJ2-5, with unresolved D. The CDR3 sequence is 14 residues long. The V end lost 2 bases, the J end lost 5 bases, and 13 bases lay between the germline ends. Per germline, CDR1 SGHDT and CDR2 YYEEEE. The CDR3 DNA is TGTGCCAGCAGCTTCAGGTCCTCCGTTGAGACCCAGTACTTC. Its protein is CASSFRSSVETQYF.

V usage is TRBV2 and J usage is TRBJ1-1; D is unclear. V dropped 1 base and J dropped 4 bases, with 16 bases sitting between them. The CDR3 loop spans 16 amino acids. Germline V gene sequence: CDR1 SNHLY, CDR2 FYNNEI. CDR3 coding DNA: TGTGCCAGCAGTGAAGGCCTCACACTAGAGCGCACTGAAGCTTTCTTT. Translated: CASSEGLTLERTEAFF. Supplemented by reference TRBV2 and TRBJ1-1, the full variable domain reads EPEVTQTPSHQVTQMGQEVILRCVPISNHLYFYWYRQILGQKVEFLVSFYNNEISEKSEIFDDQFSVERPDGSNFTLKIRSTKLEDSAMYFCASSEGLTLERTEAFFGQGTRLTVV.

The genes are TRBV21-1 and TRBJ2-7; the D segment call TRBD2 is taken from the table without a DNA check. TRBV21-1 is deemed a pseudogene. CDR3 length equals 15 residues. This CDR3 reads CASSAWGGTLYEQYF. The CDR3 DNA reads as TGTGCCAGCAGCGCCTGGGGGGGGACCCTCTACGAGCAGTACTTC.

This clone was observed once. The chain employs TRBV30 and TRBJ1-4, with 7 bases fitting TRBD1. In germline, CDR1 is GTSNPN, CDR2 SVGIG (reference sequence). Germline trimming cut 3 bases from V and 5 bases from J; bases unmatched to any gene: 3. The CDR3 contains 13 residues. CDR3 loop: CAWRTGFNEKLFF. The DNA for the CDR3 is TGTGCCTGGAGGACAGGGTTCAATGAAAAACTGTTTTTT. Together with reference TRBV30 and TRBJ1-4, the CDR3 gives the full variable domain: SQTIHQWPATLVQPVGSPLSLECTVEGTSNPNLYWYRQAAGRGLQLLFYSVGIGQISSEVPQNLSASRPQDRQFILSSKKLLLSDSGFYLCAWRTGFNEKLFFGSGTQLSVL.

The chain employs TRBV5-1 and TRBJ2-5, with TRBD2 identical over 11 bases. The CDR3 is 15 residues long. Germline loops: CDR1 SGHRS, CDR2 YFSETQ. Germline trimming cut 4 bases from V and 4 bases from J; bases unmatched to any gene: 6. The CDR3, as DNA: TGCGCCAGCAGCGCCCGACTAGCGGGGACAGAGACCCAGTACTTC. The encoded protein is CASSARLAGTETQYF.

The CDR3 loop is CASSVDRVEQPQHF. The CDR3 nucleotides read TGTGCCAGCAGCGTAGACAGGGTGGAACAGCCCCAGCATTTT. The chain recombines TRBV7-9 with TRBJ1-5, with 7 bases that match TRBD1. Germline V gene sequence: CDR1 SEHNR, CDR2 FQNEAQ (reference sequence). After removal of 5 bases from V and 7 bases from J, the junction contained 8 bases not matched to a gene. The CDR3 contains 14 residues.

The chain employs TRBV5-1 and TRBJ2-3, with TRBD2 identical over 16 bases. V shed 4 bases and J 4 bases; nucleotides not matched to a gene: 3. The length of the CDR3 is 16 residues. Germline V gives CDR1 SGHRS, CDR2 YFSETQ. The DNA of the CDR3 is TGCGCCAGCAGCACCGGGACTAGCGGGGGGGCAGATACGCAGTATTTT. Protein sequence: CASSTGTSGGADTQYF.

This clone was observed once. V is TRBV5-1 and J is TRBJ1-1, with D unresolved. The CDR3 has 13 amino acids. Germline V gene sequence: CDR1 SGHRS, CDR2 YFSETQ. Trimming removed 5 bases at V and 3 bases at J, with 11 bases between. In DNA form, the CDR3 reads TGCGCCAGCAGTAGCGATGTATACACTGAAGCTTTCTTT. It translates to CASSSDVYTEAFF.

The V gene is TRBV20-1, the J gene TRBJ2-4; no clear D. The germline gives CDR1 DFQATT, CDR2 SNEGSKA (reference sequence). The CDR3 has 11 residues. Deletions cut 1 base from V and 9 bases from J, with 7 bases between. The CDR3, as DNA: TGCAGTGCTAGAGTAGCCACCATTCAGTACTTC. Amino acids: CSARVATIQYF.

The gene calls are TRBV13 and TRBJ2-1; 8 bases line up with TRBD2. The CDR3 sequence is 12 residues long. Germline CDR1 reads PRHDT; CDR2 reads FYEKMQ (reference sequence). With V trimmed by 4 bases and J by 15 bases, 8 bases remained unmatched. For the CDR3, the DNA is TGTGCCAGCAGCTACGGGGGGGCCGGTTGGTTCTTC. It translates to CASSYGGAGWFF.

The chain joins TRBV10-3 to TRBJ2-1; 8 nucleotides agree with TRBD2. Germline-derived CDR1 and CDR2 are ENHRY and SYGVKD. The CDR3 runs 16 residues. V shed 0 bases, J shed 6 bases, and the junction held 7 bases outside the gene matches. This chain's CDR3 is CAISESAGLVTNEQFF. CDR3 nucleotides: TGTGCCATCAGTGAGTCGGCGGGACTAGTAACCAATGAGCAGTTCTTC.

This chain uses TRBV29-1 with TRBJ1-1; no clear D. This CDR3 is 16 amino acids long. Germline loops: CDR1 SQVTM, CDR2 ANQGSEA. Trimming pared 0 bases from V and 0 bases from J, leaving 14 bases between. The CDR3 DNA reads as TGCAGCGTTGAAGATATCCCCGGCGGAATGAACACTGAAGCTTTCTTT. It yields the protein CSVEDIPGGMNTEAFF.

V and J are TRBV11-2 and TRBJ1-1; D might be TRBD1 (5 bases). In germline, CDR1 is SGHAT, CDR2 FQNNGV. The CDR3 sequence is 13 residues long. V was shortened by 4 bases and J by 4 bases, with 10 bases between the two germline ends. CDR3 bases: TGTGCCAGCAGCTCCTCAAGGGGCACTGAAGCTTTCTTT. Its translation is CASSSSRGTEAFF.

The chain is built from TRBV4-1 and TRBJ1-1, with D uncertain. The V end was cut by 0 bases, the J end by 11 bases, with 22 bases between. Germline CDR1 reads MGHRA; CDR2 reads YSYEKL. The CDR3 covers 16 residues. The CDR3 region is CASSQDSPRGVEAAFF. CDR3 bases: TGCGCCAGCAGCCAAGATAGCCCAAGAGGAGTTGAAGCGGCTTTCTTT.

The J gene is TRBJ2-1, the V gene TRBV5-3; TRBD1 is a possible D gene (6 bases). TRBV5-3 is an ORF; its function is uncertain. The CDR3 has 12 amino acids. Trimming left V 5 bases short and J 9 bases short, with 12 bases between. In DNA form, the CDR3 reads TGTGCCAGAAGACATGGACAGAGTGAGCAGTTCTTC. Amino acids: CARRHGQSEQFF.

The chain links TRBV6-4 to TRBJ2-2, with D possibly matching TRBD1 (5 bases). Trimming stripped 6 bases from V and 1 base from J, with 9 bases between. The CDR3 sequence is 14 residues long. Per germline, CDR1 MRHNA and CDR2 SNTAGT. As DNA, the CDR3 is TGTGCCAGCAGCACCGACAGGAACACCGGGGAGCTGTTTTTT. This encodes CASSTDRNTGELFF.